The 20 T cell receptor beta chains reported below all come from one sample, sequenced in a study of metastatic and nonmetastatic thyroid tumors (TCRdb year 2020). Before undergoing thyroid surgery, none of the patients had been given any kind of treatment. Library construction relied on PCR. Sequencing relied on an Illumina HiSeq 4000. TCRdb's own reprocessing of the public reads used fastp at Q25 and MiXCR and kept productive beta chains. The sample includes tens of thousands of clones, with approximately 17% observed a single time. Jointly, the top ten make up about an eighth of the sample. The sample consisted of tumor tissue. Receptors originate from a female donor with papillary thyroid cancer or a benign thyroid nodule (not recorded which). Some clones in this sample may be carry-over from other donors' samples.

Remarks on this clone: The junction does not match germline at one end; this may be a read error. The J gene is TRBJ1-3, the V gene TRBV6-5; D is uncertain. This CDR3 has 16 residues. Germline V CDR1 and CDR2: MNHEY, SVGAGI. CDR3 region: CASGYSGKGRGNTIYF. The DNA of the CDR3 is TGTGCCAGCGGTTACTCCGGGAAAGGGAGGGGAAACACCATATATTTT.

The sample holds many counts of this clone. The identical CDR3 is also encoded by other nucleotide sequences in the sample. The chain combines TRBV28 with TRBJ2-3, with TRBD2 matching 13 bases. After removal of 7 bases from V and 0 bases from J, the junction contained 4 bases not matched to a gene. This CDR3 is built from 16 residues. Per the germline V gene, CDR1 is MDHEN and CDR2 is SYDVKM. The CDR3 DNA is TGTGCCAGCACCGGGACTAGCGGGGCTAGCACAGATACGCAGTATTTT. This encodes CASTGTSGASTDTQYF. The variable domain in full, with the rest retrieved from reference TRBV28 and TRBJ2-3, is DVKVTQSSRYLVKRTGEKVFLECVQDMDHENMFWYRQDPGLGLRLIYFSYDVKMKEKGDIPEGYSVSREKKERFSLILESASTNQTSMYLCASTGTSGASTDTQYFGPGTRLTVL.

The chain uses TRBV6-1 and TRBJ2-2; TRBD2 agrees at 13 bases. In germline, CDR1 is MNHNS, CDR2 SASEGT. This CDR3 has 15 residues. V lost 6 bases to trimming and J lost 5 bases; unmatched junction nucleotides: 3. Written as DNA, the CDR3 is TGTGCCAGCAGGGGACTAGCGGGAAAAACCGGGGAGCTGTTTTTT. It specifies CASRGLAGKTGELFF.

The CDR3 bases are TGCAGTGCTGCGCATCTAGGGGAGAAGCACTACGAGCAGTACTTC. It codes for CSAAHLGEKHYEQYF. V is TRBV20-1 and J is TRBJ2-7, with D perhaps given as TRBD1 or TRBD2 (5 bases each). The CDR3 extends over 15 amino acids. CDR1 DFQATT and CDR2 SNEGSKA come from the germline V gene (reference sequence). V dropped 5 bases and J dropped 3 bases, with 20 bases sitting between them.

A remark on this clone: A junction boundary mismatches the germline segment, possibly from a read error. This chain uses TRBV12-3 or TRBV12-4 with TRBJ2-5; TRBD2 matches 12 bases. The CDR3 length is 14 residues. DNA of the CDR3: TGTGCCAGCAATAATCTAGCGGGGGGGGATACCCAGTGCTTC. Protein product: CASNNLAGGDTQCF.

This chain joins TRBV20-1 and TRBJ2-7; 7 bases are shared with TRBD1. The length of the CDR3 is 14 residues. Germline V gene lookup returns CDR1 DFQATT and CDR2 SNEGSKA (reference sequence). The V and J ends lost 2 bases and 7 bases, in that order; junction bases with no gene match: 11. The CDR3 here is CSARTGDRDGEQYF. The CDR3 DNA reads TGCAGTGCTAGAACAGGAGACAGGGATGGGGAGCAGTACTTC.

This clone was picked up many times. The V call is TRBV25-1, the J call TRBJ2-5; 9 nucleotides align to TRBD1. V gave up 6 bases and J gave up 1 base; unmatched junction bases: 6. Germline V gene sequence: CDR1 MGHDK, CDR2 SYGVNS. The CDR3 covers 15 residues. The CDR3 region is CASSPGQGAQETQYF. The CDR3 region has the DNA TGTGCCAGCAGCCCGGGACAGGGCGCCCAAGAGACCCAGTACTTC.

This clone was counted at least ten times. The same CDR3 is also encoded by other DNA sequences in this sample. The chain employs TRBV30 and TRBJ2-5; tentative D call: TRBD2 (5 bases). V was cut by 7 bases and J by 4 bases, with 19 bases left in between. CDR1 is GTSNPN, CDR2 SVGIG, per germline (reference sequence). CDR3 size: 14 residues. CDR3 residues: CALIPPGNPETQYF. CDR3 sequence (DNA): TGTGCCTTGATACCCCCCGGGAACCCAGAGACCCAGTACTTC.

This clone was detected only a few times. The chain uses TRBV30 and TRBJ1-1, with 7 nucleotides matching TRBD1. This CDR3 is 14 amino acids long. With 3 bases clipped from V and 2 bases from J, the junction kept 6 bases outside the gene matches. Germline-derived CDR1 and CDR2 are GTSNPN and SVGIG (reference sequence). The CDR3 bases are TGTGCCTGGAGGCGGGGACAGTTCAACACTGAAGCTTTCTTT. Its translation is CAWRRGQFNTEAFF. Supplemented by reference TRBV30 and TRBJ1-1, the full variable domain reads SQTIHQWPATLVQPVGSPLSLECTVEGTSNPNLYWYRQAAGRGLQLLFYSVGIGQISSEVPQNLSASRPQDRQFILSSKKLLLSDSGFYLCAWRRGQFNTEAFFGQGTRLTVV.

Regarding this clone: This may be a read error, as it is one base from a much larger clone. This sequence joins TRBV20-1 and TRBJ1-2, with a tentative D call TRBD1 (5 bases). V lost 0 bases and J lost 7, with 15 bases in between. CDR3 length: 14 amino acids. The germline V gene encodes CDR1 DFQATT and CDR2 SNEGSKA (reference sequence). The CDR3, as DNA: TGCAGTGCTAGAGACCCCCGGGACTCCTGTGGCTACACCTTC. This gives the protein CSARDPRDSCGYTF.

This clone has at least ten counts. The chain is built from TRBV7-2 and TRBJ2-2; no clear D gene. V dropped 0 bases and J dropped 7 bases, with 3 bases sitting between them. CDR3 size: 12 residues. CDR1 is SGHTA and CDR2 is FQGNSA in the germline V gene. CDR3 coding DNA: TGTGCCAGCAGCTTAGCGGTCGGGGAGCTGTTTTTT. The encoded protein is CASSLAVGELFF.

This clone was detected ten times or more. The J gene is TRBJ1-4, the V gene TRBV2; 7 positions match TRBD1. Germline CDR1 and CDR2: SNHLY and FYNNEI. The CDR3 consists of 13 residues. V shed 8 bases, J shed 5 bases, and the junction held 5 bases outside the gene matches. CDR3 amino acids: CASLGQRNEKLFF. CDR3 in DNA: TGTGCCAGCCTGGGACAGAGAAATGAAAAACTGTTTTTT.

On this clone itself: A read error is possible here, since a much larger clone lies one base away. This chain links TRBV5-4 with TRBJ2-5; D remains ambiguous. The V end was cut by 2 bases, the J end by 5 bases, with 7 bases between. The germline V gene encodes CDR1 SGHNT and CDR2 YYREEE (reference sequence). The CDR3 runs 12 residues. CDR3 sequence reads: CASSFESETQYF. The DNA of the CDR3 is TGTGCCAGCAGCTTTGAATCGGAGACCCAGTACTTC.

With respect to this clone: This may come from a read error, since a much larger clone is one base off. The CDR3 protein is CASSPGQGRGLEQYF. CDR3 nucleotides: TGTGCCAGCTCACCAGGACAGGGAAGAGGTCTCGAGCAGTACTTC. V usage is TRBV18 and J usage is TRBJ2-7, with TRBD1 identical over 8 bases. CDR3 size: 15 residues. The V gene end was trimmed by 2 bases and the J gene end by 6 bases; junction bases not matched to a gene: 9. Germline V lookup: CDR1 KGHSH, CDR2 LQKENI.

The table lists this clone with many counts. The rearrangement joins TRBV12-3 or TRBV12-4 to TRBJ2-1; D unclear. The CDR3 length is 15 residues. With 0 bases removed from V and 5 bases from J, the gap between germline ends came to 11 bases. The CDR3 spells CASSLASASHNEQFF. The CDR3 region has the DNA TGTGCCAGCAGTTTAGCCAGCGCTTCTCACAATGAGCAGTTCTTC.

At least ten counts were recorded for this clone. Other nucleotide sequences from this sample produce the same CDR3. This chain connects TRBV20-1 to TRBJ1-4, with D possibly matching TRBD1 (5 bases). Germline lookup yields CDR1 DFQATT and CDR2 SNEGSKA (reference sequence). V shed 5 bases and J shed 2 bases, with 15 bases lying between them. The CDR3 sequence is 15 residues long. The CDR3 reads CSARHPGRTNEKLFF. The CDR3 nucleotides read TGCAGTGCTCGCCATCCAGGGCGGACTAATGAAAAACTGTTTTTT.

The sample holds many counts of this clone. Written as DNA, the CDR3 is TGTGCCAGCAGCTTAATCGCTCGACAGGGGAACTCCTACGAGCAGTACTTC. Translated: CASSLIARQGNSYEQYF. The chain employs TRBV11-1 and TRBJ2-7; 8 bases align to TRBD1. Unmatched junction bases numbered 9, after V lost 2 bases and J lost 0 bases. This CDR3 region has 17 residues. CDR1 is SGHAT, CDR2 FQDESV, per germline (reference sequence).

This clone occurred many times. The genes are TRBV7-6 and TRBJ2-3; tentatively, D is TRBD2 (6 bases). V was pared by 1 base and J by 2 bases, with 13 bases between. This CDR3 spans 16 amino acids. Germline CDR1 and CDR2: SGHVS and FNYEAQ. DNA for the CDR3: TGTGCCAGCAGCTTAGAAGTTAGCGGCAACACAGATACGCAGTATTTT. This sequence encodes CASSLEVSGNTDTQYF.

To note about this clone: Possible read error: a much larger clone is one base away. This CDR3 is also generated by other DNA sequences in the sample. The V gene is TRBV6-1, the J gene TRBJ2-3; the match to TRBD2 covers 7 bases. Germline V gives CDR1 MNHNS, CDR2 SASEGT. This CDR3 comprises 14 residues. V shed 9 bases, J shed 3 bases, and the junction held 9 bases outside the gene matches. The CDR3 region has the DNA TGTGCCAGTAGTCCGGGGAGGGGAACAGATACGCAGTATTTT. It encodes CASSPGRGTDTQYF.

This clone was picked up one time. The conserved closing phenylalanine or tryptophan is absent in this CDR3, likely reflecting a read error. It is unclear where the CDR3 begins or ends on the DNA, so no DNA is shown, and the CDR3 is as TCRdb lists it. J is TRBJ2-5 and V is TRBV24-1. The germline CDR1 and CDR2 sequences are KGHDR and SFDVKD. With termini counted, the CDR3 has 15 amino acids. The CDR3 loop reads CATSDLSDGGETHYI.